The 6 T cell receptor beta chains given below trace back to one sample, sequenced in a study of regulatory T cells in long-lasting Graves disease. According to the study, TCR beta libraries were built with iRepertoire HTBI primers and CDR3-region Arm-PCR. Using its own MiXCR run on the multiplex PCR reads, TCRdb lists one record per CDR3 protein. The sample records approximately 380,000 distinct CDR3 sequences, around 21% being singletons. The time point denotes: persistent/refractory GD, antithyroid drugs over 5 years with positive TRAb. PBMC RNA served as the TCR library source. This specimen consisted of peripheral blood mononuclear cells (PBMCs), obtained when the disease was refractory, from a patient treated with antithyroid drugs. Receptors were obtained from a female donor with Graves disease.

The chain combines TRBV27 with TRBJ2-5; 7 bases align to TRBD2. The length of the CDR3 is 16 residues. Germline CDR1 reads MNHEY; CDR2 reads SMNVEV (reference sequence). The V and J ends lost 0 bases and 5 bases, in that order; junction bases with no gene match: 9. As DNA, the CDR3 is TGTGCCAGCAGTTTATCGGGGGGGGGGTTCGCGGAGACCCAGTACTTC. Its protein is CASSLSGGGFAETQYF.

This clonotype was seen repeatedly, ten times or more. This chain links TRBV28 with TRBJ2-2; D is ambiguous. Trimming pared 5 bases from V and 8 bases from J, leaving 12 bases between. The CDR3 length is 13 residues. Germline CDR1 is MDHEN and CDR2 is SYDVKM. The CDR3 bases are TGTGCCAGCAGTCTGACTGGAAGGGGGGAGCTGTTTTTT. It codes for CASSLTGRGELFF.

The CDR3 nucleotides are TGTGCCAGCAGCCGCCGACAGGGATTTAATGAAAAACTGTTTTTT. Its protein product is CASSRRQGFNEKLFF. J is TRBJ1-4 and V is TRBV13; 7 bases are a match to TRBD1. The V gene's germline CDR1 is PRHDT and CDR2 FYEKMQ (reference sequence). The V segment lost 5 bases and the J segment 4 bases; nucleotides outside the gene matches: 7. The CDR3 length is 15 residues.

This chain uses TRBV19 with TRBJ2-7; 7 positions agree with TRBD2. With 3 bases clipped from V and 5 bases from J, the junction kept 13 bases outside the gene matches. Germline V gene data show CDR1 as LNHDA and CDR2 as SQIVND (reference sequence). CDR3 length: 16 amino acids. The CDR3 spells CASSIQGGLLNDEQYF. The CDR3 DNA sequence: TGTGCCAGTAGTATCCAGGGAGGGCTGCTTAACGACGAGCAGTACTTC. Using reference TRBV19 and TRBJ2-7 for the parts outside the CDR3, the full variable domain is DGGITQSPKYLFRKEGQNVTLSCEQNLNHDAMYWYRQDPGQGLRLIYYSQIVNDFQKGDIAEGYSVSREKKESFPLTVTSAQKNPTAFYLCASSIQGGLLNDEQYFGPGTRLTVT.

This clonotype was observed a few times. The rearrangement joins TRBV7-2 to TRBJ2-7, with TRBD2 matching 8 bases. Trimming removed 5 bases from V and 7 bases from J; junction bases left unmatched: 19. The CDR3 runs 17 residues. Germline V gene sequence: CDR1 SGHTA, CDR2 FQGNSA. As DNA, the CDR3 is TGTGCCAGCAGCCTCCGCGGGGCAGCGGGAGTATTGGGTGAGCAGTACTTC. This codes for CASSLRGAAGVLGEQYF.

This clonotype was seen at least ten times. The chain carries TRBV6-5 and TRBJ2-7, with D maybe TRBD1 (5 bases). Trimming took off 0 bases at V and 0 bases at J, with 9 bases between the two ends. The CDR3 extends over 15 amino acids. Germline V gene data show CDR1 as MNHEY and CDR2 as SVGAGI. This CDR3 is CASSYSDSNSYEQYF. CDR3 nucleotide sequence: TGTGCCAGCAGTTACTCCGACAGTAACTCCTACGAGCAGTACTTC.